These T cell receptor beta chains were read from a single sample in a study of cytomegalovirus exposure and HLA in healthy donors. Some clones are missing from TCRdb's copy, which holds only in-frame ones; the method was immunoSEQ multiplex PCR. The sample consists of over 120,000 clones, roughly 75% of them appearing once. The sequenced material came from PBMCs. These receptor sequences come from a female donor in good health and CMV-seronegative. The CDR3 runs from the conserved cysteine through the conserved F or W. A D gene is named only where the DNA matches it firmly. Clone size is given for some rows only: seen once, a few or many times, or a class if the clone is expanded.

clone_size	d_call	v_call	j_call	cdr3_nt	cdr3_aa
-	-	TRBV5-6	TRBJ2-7	TGTGCCAGCAGACCGGGAACCCGGGGGTGGGAGCAGTACTTC	CASRPGTRGWEQYF
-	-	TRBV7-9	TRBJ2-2	TGTGCCAGCAGCTTTCGCGGGGTGAACACCGGGGAGCTGTTTTTT	CASSFRGVNTGELFF
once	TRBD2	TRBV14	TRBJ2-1	TGTGCCAGCAGCCAAGATTACAGCGGGAGGGCCAATGAGCAGTTCTTC	CASSQDYSGRANEQFF
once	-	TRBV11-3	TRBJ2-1	TGTGCCAGCAGCTTAGACGGGAGCTCCTACAATGAGCAGTTCTTC	CASSLDGSSYNEQFF
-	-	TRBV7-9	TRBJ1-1	TGTTCCAGCAGCTCTACTACAGAACGGGGTGGCACTGAAGCTTTCTTT	CSSSSTTERGGTEAFF
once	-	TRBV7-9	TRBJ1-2	TGTGCCAGCAGCTTCACAGGGTATGGCTATGGCTACACCTTC	CASSFTGYGYGYTF
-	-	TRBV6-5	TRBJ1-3	TGTGCCAGCAGGCCCCTCGGAGGATCTGGAAACACCATATATTTT	CASRPLGGSGNTIYF
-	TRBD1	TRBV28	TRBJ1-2	TGTGCCAGCACCCCGGGACAGGGACATGGCTACACCTTC	CASTPGQGHGYTF
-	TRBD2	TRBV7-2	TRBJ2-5	TGTGCCAGCAGGCCGGGGGGTCGAGAGACCCAGTACTTC	CASRPGGRETQYF
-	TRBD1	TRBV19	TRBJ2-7	TGTGCCAGTAGTATTACAGGGGTCTACGAGCAGTACTTC	CASSITGVYEQYF
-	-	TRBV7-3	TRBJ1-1	TGTGCCAGCAGCACCGGGCCAGGGGAAAGAAACACTGAAGCTTTCTTT	CASSTGPGERNTEAFF
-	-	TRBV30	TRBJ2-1	TGTGCCTGGAGTGGACAGTTGTACAATGAGCAGTTCTTC	CAWSGQLYNEQFF
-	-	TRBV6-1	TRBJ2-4	TGTGCCAGCAGTGTGCTGGGGGAAGGGGGAAACATTCAGTACTTC	CASSVLGEGGNIQYF
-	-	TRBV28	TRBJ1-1	TGTGCCAGTAGCTCTTTGATTAAATGGGACTTGAACACTGAAGCTTTCTTT	CASSSLIKWDLNTEAFF
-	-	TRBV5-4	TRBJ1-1	TGTGCCAGCAGCCCAAGACATAACCGCCCGGACACTGAAGCTTTCTTT	CASSPRHNRPDTEAFF
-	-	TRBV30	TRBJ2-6	TGTGCTTACCGCGGCGGCCTCCTCTCTGGGGCCAACGTCCTGACTTTC	CAYRGGLLSGANVLTF
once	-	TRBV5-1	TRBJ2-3	TGCGCCAGCAGCTTGAACCGGGGAAGTCGGGGAGATACGCAGTATTTT	CASSLNRGSRGDTQYF
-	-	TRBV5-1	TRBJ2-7	TGCGCCAGCAGCTCACTAAATCAGGGCTACGAGCAGTACTTC	CASSSLNQGYEQYF
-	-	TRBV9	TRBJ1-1	TGTGCCAGCAGCGTAGCTACTGGGGGACTATCTGAAGCTTTCTTT	CASSVATGGLSEAFF
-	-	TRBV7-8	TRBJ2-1	TGTGCCAGCAGCATCTCTAGGGGCGATGAGCAGTTCTTC	CASSISRGDEQFF
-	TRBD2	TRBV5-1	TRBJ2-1	TGCGCCAGCAGGTATTCCTCCGGGACTAGCGGGAGGCGCTCCTACAATGAGCAGTTCTTC	CASRYSSGTSGRRSYNEQFF
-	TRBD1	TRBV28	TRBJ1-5	TGTGCCAGCAGTTCCGGGACAGGGGGCTCGAGCAATCAGCCCCAGCATTTT	CASSSGTGGSSNQPQHF
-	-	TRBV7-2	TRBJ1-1	TGTGCCAGCAGCTCAGGGCGTGAAAACACTGAAGCTTTCTTT	CASSSGRENTEAFF
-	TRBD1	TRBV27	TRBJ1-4	TGTGCCAGCAGTTTGACAGGGGATCCCAAAAAACTGTTTTTT	CASSLTGDPKKLFF
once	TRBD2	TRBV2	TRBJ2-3	TGTGCCACCACCCTAGCACGGGGGGGCCAATATACGCAGTATTTT	CATTLARGGQYTQYF
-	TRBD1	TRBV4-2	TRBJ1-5	TGTGCCAGCAGCCAAGAGCAGGGGGCCCAGCCCCAGCATTTT	CASSQEQGAQPQHF
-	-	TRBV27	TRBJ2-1	TGTGCCAGCAGAAACTGGAGGGCCCCCTACAATGAGCAGTTCTTC	CASRNWRAPYNEQFF
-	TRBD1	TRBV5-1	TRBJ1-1	TGCGCCAGCAGCACATACAGGGGGCGAACTGAAGCTTTCTTT	CASSTYRGRTEAFF
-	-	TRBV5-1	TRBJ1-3	TGCGCCAGCAGCTTTGGCTCCGATTCTGGAAACACCATATATTTT	CASSFGSDSGNTIYF
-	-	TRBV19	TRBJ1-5	TGTGCCAGTAGTGAAGACATCAATAGCAATCAGCCCCAGCATTTT	CASSEDINSNQPQHF
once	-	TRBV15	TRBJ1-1	TGTGCCACCAGCAGAGAAGGAGGAGGGGCCCCCCCTTATACTGAAGCTTTCTTT	CATSREGGGAPPYTEAFF
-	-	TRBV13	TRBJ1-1	TGTGCCAGCGCCCTATTGGGGGAGGTCGCTGAAGCTTTCTTT	CASALLGEVAEAFF
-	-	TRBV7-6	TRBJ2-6	TGTGCCAGCAGCTTATATCCCCCCGGGGGAGCTGGGGCCAACGTCCTGACTTTC	CASSLYPPGGAGANVLTF
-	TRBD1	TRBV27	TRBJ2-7	TGTGCCAGCAGAGGGACAGGGGCATACGAGCAGTACTTC	CASRGTGAYEQYF
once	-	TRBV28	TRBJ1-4	TGTGCCAGCAGTTTAGTGGGGGGTCGGGAAAAACTGTTTTTT	CASSLVGGREKLFF
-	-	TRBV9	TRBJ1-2	TGTGCCAGCAGCGACAGGAATGGCTACACCTTC	CASSDRNGYTF
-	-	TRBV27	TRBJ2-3	TGTGCCAGCAGTTTATTCGGTCGGGGGGCGAGCACAGATACGCAGTATTTT	CASSLFGRGASTDTQYF
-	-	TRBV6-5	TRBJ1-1	TGTGCCAGCAGTTACGGGCGGGGTGGGACTGAAGCTTTCTTT	CASSYGRGGTEAFF
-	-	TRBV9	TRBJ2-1	TGTGCCAGCACCCCATCGGAGCTGAGCTCCTACAATGAGCAGTTCTTC	CASTPSELSSYNEQFF
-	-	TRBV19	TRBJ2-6	TGTGCCAGCCGAGGTTCCACCCCAACTGGGGCCAACGTCCTGACTTTC	CASRGSTPTGANVLTF
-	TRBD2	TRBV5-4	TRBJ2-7	TGTGCCAGCAGCTTGAGTTTAGCGGGAGTCGCGGACTTC	CASSLSLAGVADF
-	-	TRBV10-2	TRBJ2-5	TGCGCCAGCAGTAGGCGGATCCAAGAGACCCAGTACTTC	CASSRRIQETQYF
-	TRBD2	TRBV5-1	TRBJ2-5	TGCGCCAGCAGCATAGGGACTAGCAAAGAGACCCAGTACTTC	CASSIGTSKETQYF
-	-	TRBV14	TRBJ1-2	TGTGCCAGCAGCCAAGGAGCTTTGGACTATGGCTACACCTTC	CASSQGALDYGYTF
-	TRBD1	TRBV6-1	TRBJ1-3	TGTGCCGGATCTACGGGACAGATCGGAAACACCATATATTTT	CAGSTGQIGNTIYF
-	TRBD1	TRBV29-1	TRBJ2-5	TGCAGCGTTGTAGGGGACAGGTCCCAAGAGACCCAGTACTTC	CSVVGDRSQETQYF
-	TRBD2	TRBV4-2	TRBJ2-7	TGTGCCAGCAGCCAAGATCGATTGGGGGGGGGTGGGGTATACGAGCAGTACTTC	CASSQDRLGGGGVYEQYF
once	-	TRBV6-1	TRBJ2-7	TGTGCCAGCAGTGAACTGAGCGGGCACTACGAGCAGTACTTC	CASSELSGHYEQYF
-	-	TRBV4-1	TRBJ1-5	TGCGCCAGCAGCCAAGATCGGGCAGGGAAGGAGTTAAATCAGCCCCAGCATTTT	CASSQDRAGKELNQPQHF
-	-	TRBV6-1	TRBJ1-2	TGTGCCAGCAGTGAAACAGGCCAGACCTATGGCTACACCTTC	CASSETGQTYGYTF
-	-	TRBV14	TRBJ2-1	TGTGCCAGCAGCCCGACAGACAGGAGAACTAGGAATGAGCAGTTCTTC	CASSPTDRRTRNEQFF
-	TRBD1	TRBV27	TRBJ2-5	TGTGCCAGCAGCTACAACAGGGGGGTAGGGGAGACCCAGTACTTC	CASSYNRGVGETQYF